This T cell receptor beta chain emerged from a study of CD8+ T cells in alopecia areata. Treatment of the sample: oral pan-JAK inhibitor, 5-10 mg twice daily. Of note for this clone: Its antigen remains unknown.

The sequencing template was cDNA reverse transcribed from extracted RNA. Measured with immunoSEQ multiplex PCR; TCRdb has only the in-frame clones, and not every one. The table lists 95,000 to 100,000 clones, roughly three fifths of them singletons, with 15% to 19% in the top ten. Deletions cut 7 bases from V and 5 bases from J, with 21 bases between. CDR1 SGDLS and CDR2 YYNGEE come from the germline V gene. This CDR3 region has 15 residues. Notes on the study in general: Treatment with tofacitinib significantly lowered scalp clonality and reduced expanded CD8+ clones among the top 100.

The specimen comprised CD8+ T cells sorted from blood, sampled at week 4, from a patient treated with tofacitinib. This chain links TRBV9 with TRBJ1-1, with D possibly matching TRBD1 (5 bases). The sequence derives from a human donor with alopecia areata. The CDR3 spells CASGMGDPRRTEAFF. Here the CDR3 DNA reads TGTGCCAGCGGAATGGGGGACCCCCGAAGAACTGAAGCTTTCTTT.